One T cell receptor beta chain is described in this entry. The antigen is unknown. Selected positively for CCR7 and CD45RO-negative, naive CD8 cells excluded terminally differentiated effector memory CD45RA+ cells. This sample was taken from a study of shared clonotypes between healthy human individuals. Study information: Every donor yielded three CD4 naive, three CD4 memory, two CD8 naive and one CD8 memory plate.

The germline gives CDR1 MDHEN, CDR2 SYDVKM. CDR3 size: 16 residues. Trimming stripped 1 base from V and 2 bases from J, with 14 bases between. The material for each subset, its genomic DNA, was split evenly across several immunoSEQ plates. Using immunoSEQ multiplex PCR, the repertoire was profiled, and TCRdb retains in-frame clones only, with some absent. The sample records about 580,000 clones, about 98% being singletons. Findings and caveats of the study: Some naive CD4 clonotypes, roughly 4.5%, turned up in common across several donors.

Sequenced input: naive CD8+ T cells sorted from blood. The TCR originated in a man between 25 and 39 years old in good health. The gene calls are TRBV28 and TRBJ2-5; D is perhaps TRBD1 (6 bases). The CDR3 here is CASSLYTGHTQETQYF. The CDR3 DNA follows: TGTGCCAGCAGTTTATATACGGGACACACTCAAGAGACCCAGTACTTC.